What follows are 8 T cell receptor beta chains derived from one specimen sequenced in a study of Graves' ophthalmopathy and Graves' hyperthyroidism. Investigators amplified TCR beta CDR3 regions from RNA transcripts. First-round RT-PCR employed HTBI primers, with a second-round multiplex PCR after it. Each CDR3 protein gets one entry after TCRdb re-called the multiplex PCR reads with MiXCR. Of about 380,000 distinct CDR3 sequences listed, less than 20% are singletons. The sample comprised peripheral blood. All receptors derive from a young woman with stable Graves' hyperthyroidism.

A remark on this clonotype: One end of the junction fails to match germline, which may point to a read error. V gene TRBV12-3 or TRBV12-4 combines with J gene TRBJ1-1; D unclear. The CDR3 spans 12 residues. The DNA for the CDR3 is TGTGCCGGCAGTTTTCAGGAGACTGAAGCTTTCTTT. Encoded protein: CAGSFQETEAFF.

The chain couples TRBV18 to TRBJ1-2; 7 bases agree with TRBD1. Germline-derived CDR1 and CDR2 are KGHSH and LQKENI. Losses at the gene ends were 8 bases for V and 1 base for J; bases not matched to a gene: 22. This CDR3 spans 19 amino acids. The DNA of the CDR3 is TGTGCCAGCAAACTGACAGTAACATGGACAGGTCGCGATAACTATGGCTACACCTTC. It yields the protein CASKLTVTWTGRDNYGYTF. Looking up the rest from reference TRBV18 and TRBJ1-2 gives the full variable domain: NAGVMQNPRHLVRRRGQEARLRCSPMKGHSHVYWYRQLPEEGLKFMVYLQKENIIDESGMPKERFSAEFPKEGPSILRIQQVVRGDSAAYFCASKLTVTWTGRDNYGYTFGSGTRLTVV.

This clonotype was seen at least ten times. The CDR3, as DNA: TGTGCCAGCAGATCCGACGGGCTTAGGAACTATGGCTACACCTTC. It is translated as CASRSDGLRNYGYTF. The V call is TRBV9, the J call TRBJ1-2; D is uncertain. CDR1 and CDR2 from the germline V gene are SGDLS and YYNGEE. The CDR3 length is 15 residues. V was cut by 5 bases and J by 2 bases, with 16 bases left in between.

At least ten counts were recorded for this clonotype. The rearrangement uses TRBV12-3 or TRBV12-4 and TRBJ1-5; D is unclear. The germline V and J ends were trimmed by 6 bases and 0 bases, with 9 bases remaining between them. The CDR3 runs 14 residues. In DNA, the CDR3 is TGTGCCAGCAGCCCTAAGTTTAGCAATCAGCCCCAGCATTTT. It is translated as CASSPKFSNQPQHF.

There are many counts of this clonotype. The chain uses TRBV19 and TRBJ1-1; D unclear. Trimming took off 2 bases at V and 3 bases at J, with 16 bases between the two ends. The CDR3 loop spans 16 amino acids. Per the germline V gene, CDR1 is LNHDA and CDR2 is SQIVND (reference sequence). The CDR3 bases are TGTGCCAGTAGTATAAGCCCGGGTGGTGGGTACACTGAAGCTTTCTTT. This translates into CASSISPGGGYTEAFF. The full variable domain, with the rest looked up from reference TRBV19 and TRBJ1-1, is DGGITQSPKYLFRKEGQNVTLSCEQNLNHDAMYWYRQDPGQGLRLIYYSQIVNDFQKGDIAEGYSVSREKKESFPLTVTSAQKNPTAFYLCASSISPGGGYTEAFFGQGTRLTVV.

Ten or more counts support this clonotype. The rearrangement links TRBV7-8 to TRBJ1-2; D is undetermined. Germline-derived CDR1 and CDR2 are SGHVS and FQNEAQ. Between the trimmed V and J ends, which lost 3 bases and 0 bases, there was a span of 8 bases. The CDR3 is made up of 14 amino acids. The CDR3 DNA follows: TGTGCCAGCAGCTTGGAAAGGACTAACTATGGCTACACCTTC. This encodes CASSLERTNYGYTF.

This chain links TRBV4-1 with TRBJ1-2; 9 bases are shared with TRBD1. Germline V gene sequence: CDR1 MGHRA, CDR2 YSYEKL. V was clipped by 0 bases and J by 0 bases; unmatched bases: 2. This CDR3 has 16 amino acids. The CDR3 sequence: CASSQERDRANYGYTF. The CDR3 bases are TGCGCCAGCAGCCAAGAGAGGGACAGGGCTAACTATGGCTACACCTTC.

This clonotype was counted ten times or more. The CDR3 nucleotides are TGTGCCAGCAGAACTCTAGCGGGGGGAACCTACAATGAGCAGTTCTTC. It yields the protein CASRTLAGGTYNEQFF. The rearrangement uses TRBV6-5 and TRBJ2-1; 11 nucleotides match TRBD2. CDR1 and CDR2 (germline): MNHEY, SVGAGI. The CDR3 totals 16 residues. After removal of 6 bases from V and 2 bases from J, the junction contained 6 bases not matched to a gene.